This TCR beta chain was sequenced in a study of blood T cell repertoires in COVID-19. Study context: Italy, Spain and the United States were the sources of the convalescent and acute COVID-19 samples.

In the authors' workflow: It was from reference gene primer amplification that nucleated cell counts were estimated. Using immunoSEQ multiplex PCR, the repertoire was profiled, and TCRdb retains in-frame clones only, with some absent. V and J calls and clone size come straight from that table; D and trimming were deduced from the DNA. The profile covers some 57,000 clones, with 82% appearing a single time and approximately 10% taken by the ten largest. Those enrolled in Seattle joined during active infection and were followed longitudinally afterward. Trimming cost V 3 bases and J 4 bases, with 12 bases left between them. From germline, CDR1 is LNHDA and CDR2 SQIVND (reference sequence). This CDR3 spans 14 amino acids.

The clonotype comes from an elderly man with COVID-19, enrolled during active disease. V usage is TRBV19 and J usage is TRBJ1-1; tentatively, D is TRBD1 (6 bases). The sequencing sample was made of peripheral blood. CDR3 residues: CASSMRGHATEAFF. In DNA form, the CDR3 reads TGTGCCAGTAGTATGCGGGGGCACGCCACTGAAGCTTTCTTT.